The rows below give T cell receptor beta chains drawn from one sample of a study of blood T cell repertoires in COVID-19. Assay: immunoSEQ multiplex PCR; the TCRdb copy retains only in-frame clones and omits some. The table records roughly 220,000 clones, roughly 86% of them present only once. Sequenced input: peripheral blood. The receptors come from a man aged 55 to 70 with acute or convalescent COVID-19. Each CDR3 is given with its conserved first and last residue. Fields, in order: V gene, J gene, D gene, clone size, CDR3 DNA, CDR3 protein. The D gene is left open where the match is weak. The listing skips clone size in some rows; elsewhere it reads once, few, many or a size class.

>TRBV5-1|TRBJ2-7|TRBD2|few
TGCGCCAGCAGCTTAGGAGGGTTGGGAGGGACCTACGAGCAGTACTTC
CASSLGGLGGTYEQYF
>TRBV9|TRBJ1-2|TRBD1|.
TGTGCCAGCAGCGGACAGGGCCGAAACTATGGCTACACCTTC
CASSGQGRNYGYTF
>TRBV27|TRBJ1-4|TRBD1|.
TGTGCCAGCAGTTTAGGACAGGGCCCGAATGAAAAACTGTTTTTT
CASSLGQGPNEKLFF
>TRBV5-1|TRBJ2-5|.|.
TGCGCCAGCAGCTTTGGGCAGGAAGAGACCCAGTACTTC
CASSFGQEETQYF
>TRBV7-8|TRBJ1-1|.|.
TGTGCCAGCAGCTTCTCCACCCTTAAGGGGACTGAAGCTTTCTTT
CASSFSTLKGTEAFF
>TRBV28|TRBJ1-3|.|few
TGTGCCAGCAGTCCCCTCTGGGGCAGGCCTGGAAACACCATATATTTT
CASSPLWGRPGNTIYF
>TRBV10-2|TRBJ1-6|.|.
TGCGCCAGCAGTGATCGGGTAGGCTCCTATAATTCACCCCTCCACTTT
CASSDRVGSYNSPLHF
>TRBV19|TRBJ2-6|TRBD1|.
TGTGCCAGTAGTATTGTAGGCAGGGGGCCTGGGGCCAACGTCCTGACTTTC
CASSIVGRGPGANVLTF
>TRBV13|TRBJ2-7|TRBD1|once
TGTGCCAGCAGCTTCCAGGGGGTCCGCTACGAGCAGTACTTC
CASSFQGVRYEQYF
>TRBV7-3|TRBJ1-1|.|.
TGTGCCAGCAGCTTTAACCCCATCGGCACTGAAGCTTTCTTT
CASSFNPIGTEAFF